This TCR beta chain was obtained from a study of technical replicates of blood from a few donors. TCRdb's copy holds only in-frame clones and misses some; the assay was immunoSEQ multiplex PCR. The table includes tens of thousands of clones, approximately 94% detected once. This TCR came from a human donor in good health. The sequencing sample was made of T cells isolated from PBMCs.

This CDR3 is CAWSPQGYGYTF. Here the CDR3 DNA reads TGTGCCTGGAGTCCACAGGGCTATGGCTACACCTTC. The genes are TRBV30 and TRBJ1-2; D possibly corresponds to TRBD1 (6 bases). V gave up 2 bases and J gave up 4 bases, with 8 bases separating them. The length of the CDR3 is 12 residues. Per the germline V gene, CDR1 is GTSNPN and CDR2 is SVGIG (reference sequence).